These T cell receptor beta chains were read from a single sample in a study of blood T cell repertoires in COVID-19. Clones were sequenced by immunoSEQ multiplex PCR, and TCRdb holds only the in-frame ones, with some missing. The repertoire holds under 95,000 clones, with around 90% as singletons. Source material: peripheral blood. These receptors came from a human donor in a cohort sampled during active COVID-19. Each CDR3 is given with its conserved first and last residue. Each record gives: J gene, clone size, D gene, V gene, CDR3 protein, CDR3 DNA. A D gene is named only where the DNA matches it firmly. Clone sizes are given selectively: once, few, many, or a class where the clone is expanded.

>TRBJ2-2|.|TRBD1|TRBV6-4
CASRGQGANTGELFF
TGTGCCAGCAGAGGACAGGGGGCAAACACCGGGGAGCTGTTTTTT
>TRBJ2-7|few|.|TRBV15
CATSRGGLPSYEQYF
TGTGCCACCAGCAGAGGCGGGTTACCCTCCTACGAGCAGTACTTC
>TRBJ2-2|few|TRBD1|TRBV5-1
CASRPGTANTGELFF
TGCGCCAGCAGACCCGGGACAGCAAACACCGGGGAGCTGTTTTTT
>TRBJ1-1|.|TRBD1|TRBV7-2
CASSLLRGSTEAFF
TGTGCCAGCAGCTTACTCAGGGGGTCCACTGAAGCTTTCTTT
>TRBJ1-1|.|TRBD1|TRBV7-3
CASSWTGANTEAFF
TGTGCCAGCAGCTGGACAGGGGCGAACACTGAAGCTTTCTTT
>TRBJ2-3|.|TRBD2|TRBV5-1
CARGDYATDTQYF
TGCGCCAGGGGGGACTACGCTACAGATACGCAGTATTTT
>TRBJ2-5|.|.|TRBV2
CASKAEETQYF
TGTGCCAGCAAAGCCGAGGAGACCCAGTACTTC
>TRBJ2-7|.|TRBD2|TRBV11-2
CASSSRPVLAGGLYEQYF
TGTGCCAGCAGCTCCCGCCCCGTACTAGCGGGGGGCCTCTACGAGCAGTACTTC
>TRBJ2-5|.|TRBD2|TRBV4-2
CASSQDFHLAGGQETQYF
TGTGCCAGCAGCCAAGATTTTCACCTAGCGGGGGGACAAGAGACCCAGTACTTC
>TRBJ2-1|.|TRBD2|TRBV6-5
CASSRRGGPGEQFF
TGTGCCAGCAGTAGGCGGGGGGGCCCGGGTGAGCAGTTCTTC
>TRBJ2-7|.|TRBD2|TRBV19
CASSLGRGGRNEQYF
TGTGCCAGTAGTTTGGGCCGGGGCGGGAGGAACGAGCAGTACTTC
>TRBJ2-3|.|.|TRBV7-9
CASSLGLASDTQYF
TGTGCCAGCAGCTTAGGGCTAGCCTCAGATACGCAGTATTTT
>TRBJ1-1|.|TRBD1|TRBV5-4
CASSGQGGTEAFF
TGTGCCAGCAGCGGACAGGGAGGCACTGAAGCTTTCTTT
>TRBJ2-2|.|.|TRBV2
CASSEQGGTGELFF
TGTGCCAGCAGTGAACAGGGAGGAACCGGGGAGCTGTTTTTT
>TRBJ2-5|many|.|TRBV27
CASSPWDSQGTQYF
TGTGCCAGCAGTCCCTGGGACTCCCAGGGGACCCAGTACTTC
>TRBJ2-1|.|.|TRBV3-1/TRBV3-2
CASSQNENEQFF
TGTGCCAGCAGCCAAAACGAGAATGAGCAGTTCTTC
>TRBJ1-5|.|TRBD1|TRBV6-5
CASSPADRGREPQHF
TGTGCCAGCAGTCCCGCCGACAGGGGGCGCGAGCCCCAGCATTTT
>TRBJ2-5|.|TRBD2|TRBV9
CASSGTSGWETQYF
TGTGCCAGCAGCGGGACTAGCGGGTGGGAGACCCAGTACTTC
>TRBJ2-3|.|.|TRBV7-2
CASSLDRTDTQYF
TGTGCCAGCAGCTTAGATCGGACAGATACGCAGTATTTT
>TRBJ2-7|.|.|TRBV19
CASSMGTSSYTYEQYF
TGTGCCAGTAGTATGGGAACTAGCAGCTACACCTACGAGCAGTACTTC
>TRBJ2-1|.|TRBD2|TRBV2
CASGLGLAGRGSYNEQFF
TGTGCCAGCGGATTGGGACTAGCGGGACGCGGGTCCTACAATGAGCAGTTCTTC
>TRBJ2-2|.|.|TRBV2
CASSGGANTGELFF
TGTGCCAGCAGTGGTGGAGCGAACACCGGGGAGCTGTTTTTT
>TRBJ1-3|.|.|TRBV4-1
CASSQEWGPGHGTSSGNTIYF
TGCGCCAGCAGCCAAGAATGGGGACCAGGGCACGGGACAAGCTCTGGAAACACCATATATTTT
>TRBJ1-1|.|TRBD1|TRBV5-6
CASSRDRDYTTEAFF
TGTGCCAGCAGCCGTGACAGGGATTATACCACTGAAGCTTTCTTT
>TRBJ2-7|.|TRBD1|TRBV5-1
CASSSRDRGREQYF
TGCGCCAGCAGCTCCCGGGACAGGGGGCGGGAGCAGTACTTC
>TRBJ1-2|.|TRBD1|TRBV4-2
CASSQDRGGIYGYTF
TGTGCCAGCAGCCAAGACCGAGGGGGCATCTATGGCTACACCTTC
>TRBJ2-1|.|TRBD2|TRBV5-6
CASSPLTSGSIEEFF
TGTGCCAGCAGCCCACTGACTAGCGGGAGTATAGAAGAGTTCTTC
>TRBJ1-2|.|.|TRBV28
CASSGGAGRYGYTF
TGTGCCAGCAGTGGGGGCGCGGGTAGGTACGGCTACACCTTC
>TRBJ2-3|.|.|TRBV12-3/TRBV12-4
CASSPSTDTQYF
TGTGCCAGCAGCCCGAGCACAGATACGCAGTATTTT
>TRBJ2-5|.|.|TRBV5-1
CASSLELGLETQYF
TGCGCCAGCAGCTTGGAATTGGGCCTAGAGACCCAGTACTTC
>TRBJ1-6|.|.|TRBV3-1/TRBV3-2
CASSSAGARSPLHF
TGTGCCAGCAGCTCGGCAGGGGCCCGATCACCCCTCCACTTT
>TRBJ1-1|.|.|TRBV7-2
CASSLFRPGAGEAFF
TGTGCCAGCAGCTTATTTCGGCCCGGCGCGGGTGAAGCTTTCTTT
>TRBJ1-4|.|.|TRBV7-2
CASSRGGNEKLFF
TGTGCCAGCAGCCGGGGAGGTAATGAAAAACTGTTTTTT
>TRBJ2-1|.|TRBD1|TRBV27
CASRKQGAGEQFF
TGTGCCAGCAGAAAACAGGGGGCAGGTGAGCAGTTCTTC
>TRBJ1-6|once|TRBD1|TRBV29-1
CSVSQGDNSPLHF
TGCAGCGTCTCACAGGGGGATAATTCACCCCTCCACTTT
>TRBJ1-1|once|.|TRBV6-2/TRBV6-3
CASSPGHQNTEAFF
TGTGCCAGCAGCCCGGGACACCAGAACACTGAAGCTTTCTTT
>TRBJ2-5|.|TRBD1|TRBV5-6
CASRRTGFETQYF
TGTGCCAGCAGAAGGACAGGGTTCGAGACCCAGTACTTC
>TRBJ2-3|.|TRBD2|TRBV19
CASRLAATDTQYF
TGTGCCAGCCGACTAGCGGCCACAGATACGCAGTATTTT
>TRBJ2-5|.|TRBD2|TRBV19
CASSVGGETQYF
TGTGCCAGTAGTGTCGGGGGGGAGACCCAGTACTTC
>TRBJ1-6|.|.|TRBV19
CASSIERRSNSPLHF
TGTGCCAGTAGTATAGAACGCCGCAGTAATTCACCCCTCCACTTT
>TRBJ1-2|.|.|TRBV15
CATSAEYSRANYGYTF
TGTGCCACCAGCGCAGAGTATAGCCGAGCTAACTATGGCTACACCTTC
>TRBJ2-7|.|TRBD2|TRBV14
CASSQAMRGLAGGLSYEQYF
TGTGCCAGCAGCCAAGCAATGAGGGGACTAGCGGGGGGGCTCTCCTACGAGCAGTACTTC
>TRBJ1-1|few|.|TRBV7-2
CASSPRVNTEAFF
TGTGCCAGCAGCCCCAGGGTGAACACTGAAGCTTTCTTT
>TRBJ1-4|.|.|TRBV9
CASSGTAGNEKLFF
TGTGCCAGCAGCGGCACAGCGGGAAATGAAAAACTGTTTTTT
>TRBJ1-2|few|.|TRBV5-4
CASSLTPALTNYGYTF
TGTGCCAGCAGCTTGACTCCCGCGCTGACTAACTATGGCTACACCTTC
>TRBJ2-7|.|TRBD1|TRBV5-1
CASSYLTGGTKGNEQYF
TGCGCCAGCAGCTACCTGACAGGGGGAACAAAGGGAAACGAGCAGTACTTC
>TRBJ1-2|.|.|TRBV30
CAWSRVYGYTF
TGTGCCTGGTCCCGGGTCTATGGCTACACCTTC
>TRBJ2-1|.|TRBD2|TRBV5-1
CASSLSGGAYEQFF
TGCGCCAGCAGCTTGAGCGGGGGGGCATATGAGCAGTTCTTC
>TRBJ2-3|.|TRBD2|TRBV5-5
CASSLRGLVIGTSTTDTQYF
TGTGCCAGCAGCTTGCGTGGACTTGTCATCGGGACTAGTACCACAGATACGCAGTATTTT
>TRBJ1-1|.|.|TRBV18
CASSPQTGNTEAFF
TGTGCCAGCTCACCCCAGACAGGGAACACTGAAGCTTTCTTT
>TRBJ2-4|once|TRBD1|TRBV6-5
CASTSPGQGSNIQYF
TGTGCCAGCACCTCCCCGGGACAGGGTTCGAACATTCAGTACTTC
>TRBJ2-7|.|.|TRBV7-6
CASSLVWSVNHEQYF
TGTGCCAGCAGCTTAGTTTGGAGCGTAAACCACGAGCAGTACTTC
>TRBJ1-4|few|TRBD1|TRBV27
CASGNSGQGGEKLFF
TGTGCCAGCGGGAACTCGGGACAGGGCGGAGAAAAACTGTTTTTT
>TRBJ2-3|.|.|TRBV24-1
CATSDTTSSTDTQYF
TGTGCCACCAGTGATACTACCTCTAGCACAGATACGCAGTATTTT